This T cell receptor (beta chain) emerged from a study of PD-L1 blockade in urothelial cancer (dated 2017 in TCRdb). Looking at the study overall: All patients started therapy around 2014 and received atezolizumab 1,200 mg intravenously every 3 weeks. About nine tenths of the roughly 29 patients were identified as males with urothelial cancer of bladder origin, and a prior smoking history was reported by 18 of 29 patients. An ECOG performance status of 0 or 1 was recorded for the patients, and 0 to 3 prior chemotherapy regimens had been received by the patients. Blood samples were analyzed at two time points: 3 weeks after treatment start (second dose) and 6 weeks after treatment start. A median of roughly 140,000 T cells and approximately 83,000 unique TCRs was obtained from blood samples, and a median clonality of roughly 0.074 was observed. The study, an exploratory multi-omic analysis, examined somatic, immune and clinical correlates of response to PD-L1 blockade with atezolizumab in urothelial cancer. TCR sequencing covered pretreatment tumor samples and matched, serially collected peripheral blood taken before and after atezolizumab treatment. Durable clinical benefit was defined as a progression-free survival longer than 6 months, and TCR features were additionally tested against progression-free survival and overall survival. In the same patients, pretreatment tumors underwent whole exome sequencing and RNA sequencing in addition to TCR sequencing. Durable clinical benefit was achieved by nine patients but not by the remaining 20. Pretreatment blood TCR-seq was available for fewer than 30 patients, at least one posttreatment blood collection was obtained for about 25 patients, and tumor TCR-seq was available for about 25 patients.

The research as a whole found: Patients with durable benefit showed greater expansion of tumor-associated TCR clones in peripheral blood 3 weeks after starting treatment (n of about 20, p = 0.022). A pretreatment peripheral blood TCR clonality below the median was linked to improved progression-free and overall survival. Because the sample size was small (n of about 27) and many of the analyses were exploratory, the results are meant to be hypothesis-generating.

Each PCR received spiked-in synthetic TCR analog templates so that absolute template abundance could be estimated from read counts. TCRbeta CDR3 regions were amplified from genomic DNA with bias-controlled V and J gene primers using the immunoSEQ assay. Sequencing of rearranged TCRbeta segments was done at approximately 20X coverage. Processing in the source paper ran as follows. Clustering was used to correct sequencing errors, and CDR3s were annotated against IMGT to assign V, D and J genes. Downstream analyses used only productive TCRbeta rearrangements, leaving out any out-of-frame or stop-codon sequences. Clonality was calculated as one minus the Shannon entropy normalized by the log of the number of unique productive sequences. Fisher's exact test with Benjamini-Hochberg correction, using a cutoff of adjusted p below 0.01, was how clones that differed between time points or between blood and tumor were identified. Not all clones reach the TCRdb copy of this immuneACCESS table, which keeps in-frame sequences only. Checked studies attribute under half of the gap to unresolved V genes and leave the rest unexplained. V and J calls and clone size follow that table, whereas D and trimming were derived from the DNA. The sample contains about 56,000 clones, 65% to 90% of them found a single time. The ten most abundant clones make up approximately 15% of the sample.

This specimen's time point label, interpreted: pretreatment peripheral blood. A total of some 30 patients with locally advanced or metastatic urothelial carcinoma, treated at Memorial Sloan Kettering on a trial protocol, made up the cohort. Peripheral blood mononuclear cells were collected from each patient pretreatment and during treatment, giving between 1 and 8 total time points per patient. The Qiagen DNeasy Blood extraction kit was used to purify genomic DNA from total PBMCs and tumor samples. Collected pretreatment and during treatment, PBMCs were isolated and stored as previously described. As concerns this clone: This clone's antigen is unknown. No qualities accompany the bases; no much larger clone lies one base away.

The sequencing used PBMCs, collected around atezolizumab (anti-PD-L1) treatment. This clonotype was obtained from a man aged 70-80 years with urothelial cancer.

The DNA sequence is as follows: TGTGCCTGGAGTGTACAGACTAGCGGATACGCGTATTTT. It translates to CAWSVQTSGYAYF. The V and J segments used are TRBV30 and TRBJ2-3; 9 of the junction bases match TRBD2. CDR1 GTSNPN and CDR2 SVGIG were looked up in the germline V gene (reference sequence). Counted from cysteine to phenylalanine, this CDR3 has 13 amino acids. This entry keeps only the CDR3 DNA: 39 bases, framed from base 1. From V the trimming removes 0 bases and from J it removes 14 bases, while the gene matches leave 9 bases of the junction unaccounted for. Supplemented by the reference TRBV30 and TRBJ2-3 proteins around the CDR3, the complete variable domain is SQTIHQWPATLVQPVGSPLSLECTVEGTSNPNLYWYRQAAGRGLQLLFYSVGIGQISSEVPQNLSASRPQDRQFILSSKKLLLSDSGFYLCAWSVQTSGYAYFGPGTRLTVL.